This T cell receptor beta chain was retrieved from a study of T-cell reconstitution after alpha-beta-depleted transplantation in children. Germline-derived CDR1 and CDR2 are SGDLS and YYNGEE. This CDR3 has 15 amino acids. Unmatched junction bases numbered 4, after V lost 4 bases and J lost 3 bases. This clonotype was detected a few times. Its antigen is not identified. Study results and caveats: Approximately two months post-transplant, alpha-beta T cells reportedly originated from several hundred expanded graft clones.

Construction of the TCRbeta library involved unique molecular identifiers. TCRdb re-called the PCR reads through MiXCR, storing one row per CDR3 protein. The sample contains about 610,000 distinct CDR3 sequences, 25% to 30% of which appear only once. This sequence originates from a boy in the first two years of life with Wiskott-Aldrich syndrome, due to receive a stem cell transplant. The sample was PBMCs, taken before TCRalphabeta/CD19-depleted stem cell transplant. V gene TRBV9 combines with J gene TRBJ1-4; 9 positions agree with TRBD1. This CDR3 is CASSPRDRANEKLFF. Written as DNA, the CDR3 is TGTGCCAGCAGCCCCCGGGACAGGGCTAATGAAAAACTGTTTTTT.